A single count supports the clone carrying this T cell receptor beta chain. The validation cohort, a group of over a hundred subjects, included the donors and was separate from the roughly 620-subject first cohort. This sample was taken from a study of cytomegalovirus exposure and HLA in healthy donors. The assay was immunoSEQ multiplex PCR, and TCRdb's table has in-frame clones only and misses some. The sample comprises 130,000 to 150,000 clones, roughly 81% of which are singletons, and almost 1.5% rests with the top ten. The germline V gene encodes CDR1 MGHRA and CDR2 YSYEKL. The V segment lost 4 bases and the J segment 0 bases; nucleotides outside the gene matches: 5. This CDR3 contains 15 residues.

Sequenced sample: PBMCs. The sequence was obtained from a woman under 40 in good health and CMV-seronegative. The chain links TRBV4-1 to TRBJ1-1; 7 bases align to TRBD1. CDR3 in DNA: TGCGCCAGCAGCCGCCAACAGGGGATGAACACTGAAGCTTTCTTT. This gives the protein CASSRQQGMNTEAFF.